A selection of T cell receptor beta chains follows, all from one sample in a study of siplizumab effects on memory and regulatory T cells. The protocol was immunoSEQ multiplex PCR, while the TCRdb copy is restricted to in-frame clones and leaves out a portion. The repertoire includes 95,000 to 100,000 clones, 80% to 95% of them detected once, and around 11% sits in the top ten. Input material: non-Treg CD4+ T cells sorted from blood. These receptor sequences come from a human donor in good health. Each CDR3 is given without its conserved first and last residue. Clone sizes are given selectively: once, few, many, or a class where the clone is expanded.

size: -; J: TRBJ1-5; V: TRBV12-5; CDR3: ASGLVLFFGQDNQPQH
size: once; J: TRBJ1-3; V: TRBV11-3; CDR3: ASRRSRVNTIY
size: -; J: TRBJ1-3; V: TRBV11-2; CDR3: ASSLQAGNTIY
size: -; J: TRBJ2-3; V: TRBV7-3; CDR3: ASSFQAHSTDTQY
size: -; J: TRBJ2-7; V: TRBV6-5; CDR3: ASTSLTRGSYEQY
size: -; J: TRBJ2-7; V: TRBV28; CDR3: ASKFRADYEQY
size: -; J: TRBJ2-5; V: TRBV11-1; CDR3: ASSRDRGGETQY
size: once; J: TRBJ2-2; V: TRBV7-6; CDR3: ASSRDTGELF
size: -; J: TRBJ1-3; V: TRBV10-3; CDR3: AISPEGSGNTIY
size: once; J: TRBJ2-5; V: TRBV7-9; CDR3: ASGTGNQETQY
size: -; J: TRBJ2-2; V: TRBV7-2; CDR3: ASSPRGTGATGELF
size: -; J: TRBJ2-2; V: TRBV5-1; CDR3: ASRANTGELF
size: once; J: TRBJ1-2; V: TRBV6-6; CDR3: ASSYSKPTNYGYT
size: -; J: TRBJ2-2; V: TRBV7-3; CDR3: ASSSTIASEGRAGELF
size: -; J: TRBJ1-2; V: TRBV2; CDR3: ASSEARTGNGYT
size: -; J: TRBJ2-5; V: TRBV18; CDR3: ASSPPGWEQETQY
size: -; J: TRBJ2-5; V: TRBV2; CDR3: ASSDESETQY
size: -; J: TRBJ2-2; V: TRBV7-8; CDR3: ASTKGKLLGTGELF
size: -; J: TRBJ2-1; V: TRBV5-1; CDR3: ASSLGTSGSEQF
size: -; J: TRBJ1-1; V: TRBV19; CDR3: ASLRRGGVAMNTEAF
size: -; J: TRBJ1-6; V: TRBV15; CDR3: ATSRDRDSLSYNSPLH
size: once; J: TRBJ2-3; V: TRBV6-5; CDR3: ASSYDGEASTDTQY
size: -; J: TRBJ2-7; V: TRBV27; CDR3: ASSSRQGRQY
size: -; J: TRBJ1-1; V: TRBV28; CDR3: ASSPQLQAAF
size: -; J: TRBJ2-1; V: TRBV12-5; CDR3: ASGPKGLDLSYEQF
size: once; J: TRBJ2-3; V: TRBV18; CDR3: ASSPLAGEGTDTQY
size: -; J: TRBJ2-3; V: TRBV2; CDR3: ASSVLAGGTDTQY
size: -; J: TRBJ2-1; V: TRBV7-9; CDR3: ASSPASPQYSYHNEQF
size: -; J: TRBJ2-3; V: TRBV7-2; CDR3: ASSLSLEAQY
size: -; J: TRBJ1-2; V: TRBV21-1; CDR3: ASSKTRDGRTYGYT
size: -; J: TRBJ1-6; V: TRBV9; CDR3: ASSVVENSPLH
size: -; J: TRBJ2-1; V: TRBV25-1; CDR3: ASSEVEQF
size: -; J: TRBJ2-7; V: TRBV5-4; CDR3: ASSFGNTYEQY
size: -; J: TRBJ1-6; V: TRBV6-6; CDR3: ASSYAESYNSPLH
size: -; J: TRBJ1-5; V: TRBV6-5; CDR3: ASSGRINQPQH
size: -; J: TRBJ2-7; V: TRBV29-1; CDR3: SVEDLATGTYEQY
size: few; J: TRBJ1-2; V: TRBV27; CDR3: ASSLQFNYGYT
size: -; J: TRBJ2-2; V: TRBV6-6; CDR3: ASSNSGRATGELF
size: -; J: TRBJ2-7; V: TRBV19; CDR3: ASSRWVLSYEQY
size: -; J: TRBJ2-7; V: TRBV28; CDR3: ASSSPGRAHEQY
size: few; J: TRBJ1-1; V: TRBV9; CDR3: ASSGSNTEAF
size: -; J: -; V: TRBV6-6; CDR3: ASTLTPGQPYEQY
size: -; J: TRBJ1-1; V: TRBV12-5; CDR3: ASGLVLMGANEAF
size: -; J: TRBJ2-3; V: TRBV5-4; CDR3: ASASSKGGDTQY
size: -; J: TRBJ2-3; V: TRBV5-4; CDR3: ASSLAPIVGLNTDTQY
size: -; J: TRBJ2-7; V: TRBV7-9; CDR3: ASSLGTGAYEQY